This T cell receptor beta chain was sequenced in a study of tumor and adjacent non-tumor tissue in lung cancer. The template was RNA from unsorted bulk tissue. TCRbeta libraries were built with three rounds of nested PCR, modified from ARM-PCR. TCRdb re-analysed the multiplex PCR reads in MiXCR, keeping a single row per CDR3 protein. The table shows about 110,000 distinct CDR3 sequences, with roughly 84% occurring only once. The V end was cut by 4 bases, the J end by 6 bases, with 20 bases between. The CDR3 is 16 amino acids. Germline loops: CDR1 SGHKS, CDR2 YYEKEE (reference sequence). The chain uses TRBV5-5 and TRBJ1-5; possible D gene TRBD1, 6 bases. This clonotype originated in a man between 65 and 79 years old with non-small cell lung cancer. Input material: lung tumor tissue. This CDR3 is CASSPGMGAGIQPQHF. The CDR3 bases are TGTGCCAGCAGCCCAGGCATGGGGGCGGGTATTCAGCCCCAGCATTTT.